The 8 T cell receptor beta chains presented below share a single source sample, sequenced in a study of neurological immune-mediated disorders (dated 2019 in TCRdb). Receptors were amplified or captured by 5' RACE. These reads were obtained on an Illumina HiSeq 2500. The public sequencing data were trimmed at Q25 with fastp and processed into clonotypes with MiXCR by TCRdb, which kept only in-frame beta chains. Rows with one shared CDR3 protein collapse into an entry with the most common genes and DNA. The sample records 55,000 to 75,000 distinct CDR3 sequences, about an eighth of which are singletons. The top ten constitute around a tenth of the sample. The sample was PBMCs. The receptors were gathered from a woman aged 55-70 years with HTLV-1-associated myelopathy (HAM/TSP).

The sample holds many counts of this clonotype. The chain combines TRBV3-1 with TRBJ2-3; 8 bases are shared with TRBD2. Germline V lookup: CDR1 LGHDT, CDR2 YNNKEL (reference sequence). The J segment lost 5 bases and the V segment lost 4 bases, leaving 14 bases of the junction unmatched. The CDR3 consists of 17 residues. The CDR3 bases are TGTGCCAGCAGCCCCTTAGCGCTAGCGGGTGGTGGAGATACGCAGTATTTT. Residues: CASSPLALAGGGDTQYF.

This clonotype was picked up many times. The gene calls are TRBV4-2 and TRBJ2-2, with 15 bases fitting TRBD2. This CDR3 has 15 residues. CDR1 is LGHNA and CDR2 is YNFKEQ in the germline V gene. The trim removed 7 bases at V and 7 bases at J, leaving 4 bases unmatched. The CDR3 sequence: CASTRTSGGVGELFF. The CDR3 nucleotides are TGTGCCAGCACAAGGACTAGCGGGGGGGTCGGGGAGCTGTTTTTT.

This clonotype appeared many times. The gene calls are TRBV11-2 and TRBJ1-5; D remains ambiguous. With 4 bases removed from V and 5 bases from J, the gap between germline ends came to 9 bases. Germline CDR1 SGHAT, CDR2 FQNNGV. The CDR3 runs to 13 residues. This CDR3 is CASSSDIYQPQHF. The CDR3 DNA reads TGTGCCAGCAGCTCCGACATATATCAGCCCCAGCATTTT. Variable domain in full (rest from reference TRBV11-2 and TRBJ1-5): EAGVAQSPRYKIIEKRQSVAFWCNPISGHATLYWYQQILGQGPKLLIQFQNNGVVDDSQLPKDRFSAERLKGVDSTLKIQPAKLEDSAVYLCASSSDIYQPQHFGDGTRLSIL.

There are many counts of this clonotype. V gene TRBV7-8 combines with J gene TRBJ2-2, with a possible D match to TRBD2 (6 bases). Germline V CDR1 and CDR2: SGHVS, FQNEAQ. The CDR3 extends over 13 amino acids. With 5 bases removed from V and 7 bases from J, the gap between germline ends came to 11 bases. CDR3 bases: TGTGCCAGCAGCCGCAGGGAGGTCGGGGAGCTGTTTTTT. It encodes CASSRREVGELFF. The full variable domain, completed using reference TRBV7-8 and TRBJ2-2, is GAGVSQSPRYKVAKRGQDVALRCDPISGHVSLFWYQQALGQGPEFLTYFQNEAQLDKSGLPSDRFFAERPEGSVSTLKIQRTQQEDSAVYLCASSRREVGELFFGEGSRLTVL.

This clonotype was seen ten or more times. The rearrangement uses TRBV5-1 and TRBJ1-6, with D maybe TRBD1 (5 bases). V lost 5 bases to trimming and J lost 6 bases, with 9 bases between them. The length of the CDR3 is 13 residues. Germline CDR1 SGHRS, CDR2 YFSETQ. The CDR3 nucleotides read TGCGCCAGCAGTCGGACACTTAATTCACCCCTCCACTTT. Protein product: CASSRTLNSPLHF.

Notes on this clonotype: A much larger clone lies a single base off, so this may be a read error. V and J are TRBV6-2 or TRBV6-3 and TRBJ2-7; 9 bases fit TRBD2. V was clipped by 6 bases and J by 4 bases; unmatched bases: 19. In germline, CDR1 is MNHEY, CDR2 SVGEGT. This CDR3 region has 18 residues. CDR3 amino acids: CASSPWSSGMATFYEQYF. The CDR3, as DNA: TGTGCCAGCAGCCCTTGGTCTAGCGGGATGGCCACCTTTTACGAGCAGTACTTC.

This clonotype occurred many times. The gene calls are TRBV5-6 and TRBJ2-2; D is undetermined. Germline V gene sequence: CDR1 SGHDT, CDR2 YYEEEE. V was clipped by 3 bases and J by 2 bases, with 8 bases between them. There are 14 residues in the CDR3. In DNA form, the CDR3 reads TGTGCCAGCAGCTCGGGTCCTAACACCGGGGAGCTGTTTTTT. Its protein product is CASSSGPNTGELFF.

The table lists this clonotype with a few counts. The J gene is TRBJ2-1, the V gene TRBV14, with 9 bases lining up with TRBD1. From germline, CDR1 is SGHDN and CDR2 FVKESK. The trim removed 3 bases at V and 12 bases at J, leaving 6 bases unmatched. The CDR3 is 13 residues long. The CDR3 region is CASSQLDRGGQFF. Here the CDR3 DNA reads TGTGCCAGCAGCCAGCTGGACAGGGGTGGGCAGTTCTTC.